The 23 T cell receptor beta chains listed next were all sequenced from one sample in a study of coeliac disease. The antigens of these receptors remain unknown. Regarding the study as a whole: Active celiac intraepithelial and lamina propria samples had lower TRB and TRG clonality than control samples.

The assay was immunoSEQ multiplex PCR, and TCRdb's table has in-frame clones only and misses some. In the table there are about 3,700 clones, 65% to 70% of which are singletons. The sample comprised intraepithelial lymphocytes from the gut. All receptors come from a woman aged 55-75 years with active celiac disease.

This chain links TRBV29-1 with TRBJ1-1; D perhaps matches TRBD1 (6 bases). Trimming took 8 bases from V and 12 from J, leaving 19 bases between them. The CDR3 totals 11 residues. Germline CDR1 and CDR2: SQVTM and ANQGSEA. The CDR3 protein is CSTQTGSMSFF. The CDR3 DNA sequence: TGCAGCACACAGACAGGATCTATGTCTTTCTTT.

The CDR3 DNA reads as TGCGCCAGCAGCCAAGGACTTCTTACACAGGGGGCGTACGAGCAGTACTTC. It encodes CASSQGLLTQGAYEQYF. V and J are TRBV4-1 and TRBJ2-7, with 9 bases matching TRBD1. V was pared by 1 base and J by 4 bases, with 11 bases of the junction left unmatched. The CDR3 spans 17 residues. Per the germline V gene, CDR1 is MGHRA and CDR2 is YSYEKL.

CDR3 DNA sequence: TGTGCCAGCAGTTCCGACGGGACAGCCCTACTCTCCGAGCAGTACTTC. Translation gives CASSSDGTALLSEQYF. The chain has TRBV7-9 and TRBJ2-7; TRBD1 agrees at 7 bases. Germline CDR1 SEHNR, CDR2 FQNEAQ (reference sequence). After removal of 6 bases from V and 6 bases from J, the junction contained 17 bases not matched to a gene. CDR3 size: 16 residues.

This clone was picked up a small number of times. CDR3 sequence: CASRPGGVMNIQYF. The CDR3 DNA sequence: TGTGCCAGCAGACCGGGGGGCGTTATGAACATTCAGTACTTC. The chain has TRBV7-2 and TRBJ2-4; D is perhaps TRBD2 (7 bases). This CDR3 spans 14 amino acids. V shed 6 bases and J shed 7 bases, with 16 bases lying between them. Germline V gives CDR1 SGHTA, CDR2 FQGNSA.

The chain links TRBV6-1 to TRBJ1-1; no reliable D call. V lost 7 bases to trimming and J lost 5 bases, with 14 bases between them. The germline CDR1 and CDR2 sequences are MNHNS and SASEGT. This CDR3 has 13 amino acids. The CDR3 loop is CASTNSRGTEAFF. CDR3 in DNA: TGTGCCAGCACCAACTCTCGAGGAACTGAAGCTTTCTTT.

CDR3 sequence: CASSQGLAGFNEQYF. CDR3 DNA: TGTGCCAGCAGCCAAGGACTAGCGGGGTTTAACGAGCAGTACTTC. The chain employs TRBV14 and TRBJ2-7; 11 nucleotides match TRBD2. The CDR3 spans 15 residues. CDR1 SGHDN and CDR2 FVKESK come from the germline V gene. Trimming cost V 1 base and J 5 bases; bases outside gene matches: 4.

This clone was seen more than once but under ten times. The chain employs TRBV4-2 and TRBJ2-6; no firm D call. CDR1 is LGHNA, CDR2 YNFKEQ, per germline. The CDR3 consists of 16 residues. Trimming pared 1 base from V and 2 bases from J, leaving 9 bases between. CDR3 DNA sequence: TGTGCCAGCAGCCAAGGGTTGGGCGCTGGGGCCAACGTCCTGACTTTC. The encoded protein is CASSQGLGAGANVLTF.

The V and J genes are TRBV27 and TRBJ2-7; D is perhaps TRBD2 (5 bases). The CDR3 is 16 amino acids. The V gene lost 3 bases and the J gene lost 2 bases, with 17 bases spanning the gap. Germline V gives CDR1 MNHEY, CDR2 SMNVEV (reference sequence). The CDR3 sequence is CASSFTVARGTYEQYF. The CDR3 nucleotides are TGTGCCAGCAGTTTTACGGTAGCTCGAGGGACCTACGAGCAGTACTTC.

The rearrangement joins TRBV4-2 to TRBJ2-5, with 10 nucleotides matching TRBD2. V dropped 2 bases and J dropped 2; count of bases not matched to a gene: 5. Germline-derived CDR1 and CDR2 are LGHNA and YNFKEQ. The CDR3 is 16 residues long. This CDR3 reads CASSQSGTSVQETQYF. CDR3 DNA sequence: TGTGCCAGCAGCCAATCCGGGACTAGCGTTCAAGAGACCCAGTACTTC.

The J gene is TRBJ2-3, the V gene TRBV12-2; the table names TRBD2, a call not compared with the DNA. TRBV12-2 is an annotated pseudogene. CDR3 length: 18 residues. The CDR3 loop reads CASRRKSAGDGGTDTQYF. The CDR3 DNA sequence: TGTGCAAGTCGCCGGAAAAGTGCGGGAGATGGTGGCACAGATACGCAGTATTTT.

This clone was observed a handful of times. The chain is built from TRBV15 and TRBJ1-3; D perhaps matches TRBD1 (5 bases). The CDR3 is 17 amino acids. V lost 0 bases and J 3 bases, leaving 15 bases between the germline ends. From germline, CDR1 is LNHNV and CDR2 YYDKDF (reference sequence). The CDR3 region is CATSRDFKGIGGNTIYF. CDR3 in DNA: TGTGCCACCAGCAGAGATTTTAAGGGGATCGGTGGAAACACCATATATTTT. Using reference TRBV15 and TRBJ1-3 for the parts outside the CDR3, the full variable domain is DAMVIQNPRYQVTQFGKPVTLSCSQTLNHNVMYWYQQKSSQAPKLLFHYYDKDFNNEADTPDNFQSRRPNTSFCFLDIRSPGLGDTAMYLCATSRDFKGIGGNTIYFGEGSWLTVV.

This clone has just a few counts. This chain uses TRBV28 with TRBJ2-3; D is perhaps TRBD2 (6 bases). Germline V CDR1 and CDR2: MDHEN, SYDVKM. CDR3 length: 14 amino acids. V was trimmed by 7 bases and J by 0 bases, leaving 11 bases between them. This CDR3 is CASKAGWSTDTQYF. The CDR3 DNA sequence: TGTGCCAGCAAGGCGGGGTGGAGCACAGATACGCAGTATTTT. The whole variable domain, remainder taken from reference TRBV28 and TRBJ2-3, is DVKVTQSSRYLVKRTGEKVFLECVQDMDHENMFWYRQDPGLGLRLIYFSYDVKMKEKGDIPEGYSVSREKKERFSLILESASTNQTSMYLCASKAGWSTDTQYFGPGTRLTVL.

V and J are TRBV15 and TRBJ2-5, with D possibly TRBD1 on 5 matching bases. From germline, CDR1 is LNHNV and CDR2 YYDKDF (reference sequence). V was clipped by 6 bases and J by 3 bases, with 11 bases between them. This CDR3 region has 13 residues. Written as DNA, the CDR3 is TGTGCCACCAGGCAAAGGGGTGAAGAGACCCAGTACTTC. The encoded protein is CATRQRGEETQYF.

V gene TRBV19 combines with J gene TRBJ2-7, with a tentative D call TRBD2 (5 bases). Germline CDR1 is LNHDA and CDR2 is SQIVND (reference sequence). V was clipped by 7 bases and J by 7 bases, with 23 bases between them. The CDR3 runs to 15 residues. The CDR3 here is CASTPHWGVALEQYF. The CDR3 DNA reads TGTGCCAGTACCCCTCATTGGGGAGTGGCGTTGGAGCAGTACTTC.

This clone appeared a few times. The chain combines TRBV5-4 with TRBJ1-2; 11 bases match TRBD1. Germline-derived CDR1 and CDR2 are SGHNT and YYREEE (reference sequence). Trimming cost V 7 bases and J 7 bases; bases outside gene matches: 12. The CDR3 has 15 amino acids. The CDR3: CASHWTGGNMGGYTF. As DNA, the CDR3 is TGTGCCAGCCACTGGACAGGGGGCAATATGGGTGGCTACACCTTC.

The chain employs TRBV19 and TRBJ1-2; unclear D gene. Between the trimmed V and J ends, which lost 3 bases and 0 bases, there was a span of 11 bases. This CDR3 spans 15 amino acids. CDR1 and CDR2 (germline): LNHDA, SQIVND (reference sequence). The CDR3 reads CASSIPVLPNYGYTF. In DNA form, the CDR3 reads TGTGCCAGTAGTATTCCGGTACTCCCTAACTATGGCTACACCTTC. Supplemented by reference TRBV19 and TRBJ1-2, the full variable domain reads DGGITQSPKYLFRKEGQNVTLSCEQNLNHDAMYWYRQDPGQGLRLIYYSQIVNDFQKGDIAEGYSVSREKKESFPLTVTSAQKNPTAFYLCASSIPVLPNYGYTFGSGTRLTVV.

The chain has TRBV7-9 and TRBJ2-1; possible D gene TRBD1, 6 bases. Germline V CDR1 and CDR2: SEHNR, FQNEAQ (reference sequence). V was shortened by 7 bases and J by 1 base, with 17 bases between the two germline ends. This CDR3 contains 16 residues. The CDR3 DNA follows: TGTGCCAGCAAAGGGTTAGGGGGACCATCCTACAATGAGCAGTTCTTC. It translates to CASKGLGGPSYNEQFF.

The rearrangement joins TRBV6-5 to TRBJ2-7; a weak D match, TRBD1 (5 bases). The CDR3 is made up of 16 amino acids. V was pared by 0 bases and J by 3 bases, with 15 bases between. Germline-derived CDR1 and CDR2 are MNHEY and SVGAGI. CDR3 protein: CASSYSQVRQGYEQYF. As DNA, the CDR3 is TGTGCCAGCAGTTACTCGCAAGTTCGGCAGGGCTACGAGCAGTACTTC.

The chain has TRBV28 and TRBJ2-3; 10 bases fit TRBD1. The germline V gene encodes CDR1 MDHEN and CDR2 SYDVKM. The trim removed 7 bases at V and 4 bases at J, leaving 8 bases unmatched. The CDR3 totals 15 residues. In nucleotides, the CDR3 is TGTGCCAGCAACATCCGGGACAGGGGCGCAGATACGCAGTATTTT. Translating gives CASNIRDRGADTQYF.

The CDR3 reads CASSIDRTPGRNTIYF. CDR3 sequence (DNA): TGTGCCAGTAGTATAGATCGAACCCCGGGAAGAAACACCATATATTTT. The chain is built from TRBV19 and TRBJ1-3; D remains unclear. The CDR3 length is 16 residues. V was cut by 0 bases and J by 5 bases, with 14 bases left in between. Germline V gives CDR1 LNHDA, CDR2 SQIVND (reference sequence). The variable domain in full, with the rest retrieved from reference TRBV19 and TRBJ1-3, is DGGITQSPKYLFRKEGQNVTLSCEQNLNHDAMYWYRQDPGQGLRLIYYSQIVNDFQKGDIAEGYSVSREKKESFPLTVTSAQKNPTAFYLCASSIDRTPGRNTIYFGEGSWLTVV.

The genes are TRBV20-1 and TRBJ1-1; no firm D call. Trimming shortened V by 6 bases and J by 1 base, and 6 bases separated the two germline ends. CDR3 length: 11 amino acids. The germline gives CDR1 DFQATT, CDR2 SNEGSKA (reference sequence). The CDR3 DNA follows: TGCAGTGCCGGCGGGAACACTGAAGCTTTCTTT. Its translation: CSAGGNTEAFF.

This clone was counted between two and nine times. The rearrangement links TRBV19 to TRBJ1-1, with 10 bases matching TRBD1. The length of the CDR3 is 15 residues. In germline, CDR1 is LNHDA, CDR2 SQIVND (reference sequence). J lost 5 bases, V lost 7 bases, and 10 bases had no gene match. The CDR3 coding sequence is TGTGCCAGTAAGGAAGACAGGGGGCTCGGAACTGAAGCTTTCTTT. This translates into CASKEDRGLGTEAFF.

The gene calls are TRBV19 and TRBJ2-1; 7 bases align to TRBD2. The length of the CDR3 is 14 residues. Trimming took 9 bases from V and 5 from J; bases not matched to a gene: 10. Per the germline V gene, CDR1 is LNHDA and CDR2 is SQIVND (reference sequence). This CDR3 is CASGRIRSHNEQFF. In nucleotides, the CDR3 is TGTGCCAGCGGGAGGATTCGTAGTCACAATGAGCAGTTCTTC.